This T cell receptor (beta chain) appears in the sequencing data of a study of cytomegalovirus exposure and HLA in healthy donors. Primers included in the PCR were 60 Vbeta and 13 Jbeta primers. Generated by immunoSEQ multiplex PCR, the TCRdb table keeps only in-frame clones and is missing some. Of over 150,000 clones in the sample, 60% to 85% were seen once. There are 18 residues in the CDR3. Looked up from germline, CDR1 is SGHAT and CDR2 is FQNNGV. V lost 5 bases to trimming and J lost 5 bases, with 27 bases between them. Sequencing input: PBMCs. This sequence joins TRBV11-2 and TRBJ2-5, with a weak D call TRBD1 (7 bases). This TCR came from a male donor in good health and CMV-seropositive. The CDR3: CASSGPRRGVGPRETQYF. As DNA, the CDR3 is TGTGCCAGCAGCGGACCTCGCAGGGGGGTGGGCCCGAGGGAGACCCAGTACTTC.